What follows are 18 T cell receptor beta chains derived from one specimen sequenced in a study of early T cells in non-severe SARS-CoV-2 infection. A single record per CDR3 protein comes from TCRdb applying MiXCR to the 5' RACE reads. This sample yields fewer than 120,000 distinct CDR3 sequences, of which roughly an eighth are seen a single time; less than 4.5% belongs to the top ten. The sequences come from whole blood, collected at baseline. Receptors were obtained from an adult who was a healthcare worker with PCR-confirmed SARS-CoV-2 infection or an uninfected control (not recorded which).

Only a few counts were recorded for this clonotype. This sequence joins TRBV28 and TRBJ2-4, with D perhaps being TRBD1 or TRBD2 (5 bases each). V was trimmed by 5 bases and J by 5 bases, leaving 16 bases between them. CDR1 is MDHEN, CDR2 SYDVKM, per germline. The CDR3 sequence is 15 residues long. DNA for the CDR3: TGTGCCAGCAGTGCCTCCGGGACGGCGCAAAACATTCAGTACTTC. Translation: CASSASGTAQNIQYF.

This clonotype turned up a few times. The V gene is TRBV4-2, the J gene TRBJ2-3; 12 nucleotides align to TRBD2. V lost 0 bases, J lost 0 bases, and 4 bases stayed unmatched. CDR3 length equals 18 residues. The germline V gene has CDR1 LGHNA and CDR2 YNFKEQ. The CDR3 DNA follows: TGTGCCAGCAGCCAAGAAAACCTAGCGGGGGGGAGCACAGATACGCAGTATTTT. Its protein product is CASSQENLAGGSTDTQYF.

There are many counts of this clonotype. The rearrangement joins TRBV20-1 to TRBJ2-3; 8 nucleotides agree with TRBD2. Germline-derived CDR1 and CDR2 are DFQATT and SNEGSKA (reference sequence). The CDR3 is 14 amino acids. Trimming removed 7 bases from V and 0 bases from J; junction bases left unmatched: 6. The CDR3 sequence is CSVYSGASTDTQYF. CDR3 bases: TGCAGTGTTTATAGCGGGGCGAGCACAGATACGCAGTATTTT.

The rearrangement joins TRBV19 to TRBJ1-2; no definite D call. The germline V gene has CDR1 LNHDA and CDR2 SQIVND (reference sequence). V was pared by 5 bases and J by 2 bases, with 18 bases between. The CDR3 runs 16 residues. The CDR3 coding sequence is TGTGCCAGTAGTTCCAAATCCGGGCCCAAAAACTATGGCTACACCTTC. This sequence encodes CASSSKSGPKNYGYTF.

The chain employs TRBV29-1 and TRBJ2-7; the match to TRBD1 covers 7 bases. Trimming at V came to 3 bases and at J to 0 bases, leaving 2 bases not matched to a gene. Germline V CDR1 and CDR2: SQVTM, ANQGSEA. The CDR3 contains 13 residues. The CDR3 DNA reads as TGCAGCGTTGAGAGGGACAGCTCCTACGAGCAGTACTTC. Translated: CSVERDSSYEQYF.

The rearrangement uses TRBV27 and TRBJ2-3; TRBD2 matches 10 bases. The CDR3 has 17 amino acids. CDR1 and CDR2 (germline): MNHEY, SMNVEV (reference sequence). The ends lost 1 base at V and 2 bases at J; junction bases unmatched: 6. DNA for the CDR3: TGTGCCAGCAGTTTATTCCTAGCGGGGGTCCACACAGATACGCAGTATTTT. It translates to CASSLFLAGVHTDTQYF.

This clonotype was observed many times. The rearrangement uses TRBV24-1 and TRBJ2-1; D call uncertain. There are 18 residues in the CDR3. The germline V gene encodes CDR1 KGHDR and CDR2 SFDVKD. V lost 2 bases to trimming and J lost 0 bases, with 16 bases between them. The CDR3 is CATSDSFPSVSSYNEQFF. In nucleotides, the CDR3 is TGTGCCACCAGTGATTCATTCCCGAGTGTTAGCTCCTACAATGAGCAGTTCTTC.

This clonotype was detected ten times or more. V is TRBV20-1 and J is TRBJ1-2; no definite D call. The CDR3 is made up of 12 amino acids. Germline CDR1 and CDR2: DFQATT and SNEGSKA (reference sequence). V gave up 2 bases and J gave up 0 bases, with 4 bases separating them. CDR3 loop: CSARISNYGYTF. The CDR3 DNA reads TGCAGTGCTAGAATCTCTAACTATGGCTACACCTTC.

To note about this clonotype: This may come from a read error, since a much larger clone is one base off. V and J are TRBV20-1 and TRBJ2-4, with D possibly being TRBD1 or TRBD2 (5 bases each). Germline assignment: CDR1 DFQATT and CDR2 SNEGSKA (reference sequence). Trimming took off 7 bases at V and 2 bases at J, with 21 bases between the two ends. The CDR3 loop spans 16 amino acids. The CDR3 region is CSVGKGKDGTKNIQYF. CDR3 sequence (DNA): TGCAGTGTCGGCAAGGGGAAAGACGGGACCAAAAACATTCAGTACTTC.

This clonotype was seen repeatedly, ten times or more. The chain's CDR3 is CSAQAGRSGGEQFF. The CDR3 nucleotides read TGCAGTGCCCAGGCCGGCAGGAGCGGGGGCGAGCAGTTCTTC. The chain links TRBV20-1 to TRBJ2-1; 8 bases agree with TRBD2. The CDR3 loop spans 14 amino acids. Germline assignment: CDR1 DFQATT and CDR2 SNEGSKA (reference sequence). With V trimmed by 6 bases and J by 10 bases, 14 bases remained unmatched.

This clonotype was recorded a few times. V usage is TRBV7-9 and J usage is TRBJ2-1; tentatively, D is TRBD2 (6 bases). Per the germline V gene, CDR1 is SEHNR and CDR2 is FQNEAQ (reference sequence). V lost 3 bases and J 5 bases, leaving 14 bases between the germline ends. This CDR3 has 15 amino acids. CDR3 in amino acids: CASSFYRSGNNEQFF. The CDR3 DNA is TGTGCCAGCAGCTTTTACCGTAGCGGAAACAATGAGCAGTTCTTC.

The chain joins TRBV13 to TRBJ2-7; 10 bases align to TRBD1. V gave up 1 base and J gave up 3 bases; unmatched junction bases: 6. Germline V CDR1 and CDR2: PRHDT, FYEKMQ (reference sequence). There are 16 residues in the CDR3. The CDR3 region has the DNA TGTGCCAGCAGCTTAGATTCGGGACAGGGGATCTACGAGCAGTACTTC. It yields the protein CASSLDSGQGIYEQYF.

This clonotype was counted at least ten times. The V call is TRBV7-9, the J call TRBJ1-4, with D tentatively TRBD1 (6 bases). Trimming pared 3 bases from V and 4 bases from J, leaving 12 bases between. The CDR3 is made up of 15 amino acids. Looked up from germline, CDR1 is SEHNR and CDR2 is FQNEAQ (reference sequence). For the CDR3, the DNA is TGTGCCAGCAGCTTGGGGGGCCTTCTTAATGAAAAACTGTTTTTT. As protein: CASSLGGLLNEKLFF.

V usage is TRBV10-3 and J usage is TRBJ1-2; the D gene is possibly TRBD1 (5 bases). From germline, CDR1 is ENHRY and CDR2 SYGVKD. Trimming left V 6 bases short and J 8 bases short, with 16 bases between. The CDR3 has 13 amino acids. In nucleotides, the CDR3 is TGTGCCATCAGGATCCGCGCGAAGGGGGGCTACACCTTC. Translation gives CAIRIRAKGGYTF.

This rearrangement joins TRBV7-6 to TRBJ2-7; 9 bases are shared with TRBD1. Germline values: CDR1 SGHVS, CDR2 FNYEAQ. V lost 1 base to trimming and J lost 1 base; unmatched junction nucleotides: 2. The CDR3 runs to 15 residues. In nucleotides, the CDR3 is TGTGCCAGCAGCTTAGACAGGGGGCGATCCTACGAGCAGTACTTC. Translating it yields CASSLDRGRSYEQYF.

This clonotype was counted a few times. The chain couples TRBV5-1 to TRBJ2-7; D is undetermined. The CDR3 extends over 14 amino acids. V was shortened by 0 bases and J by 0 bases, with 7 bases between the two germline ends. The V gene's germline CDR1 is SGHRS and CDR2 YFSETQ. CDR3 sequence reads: CASSLDSLSYEQYF. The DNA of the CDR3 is TGCGCCAGCAGCTTGGACAGTCTCTCCTACGAGCAGTACTTC.

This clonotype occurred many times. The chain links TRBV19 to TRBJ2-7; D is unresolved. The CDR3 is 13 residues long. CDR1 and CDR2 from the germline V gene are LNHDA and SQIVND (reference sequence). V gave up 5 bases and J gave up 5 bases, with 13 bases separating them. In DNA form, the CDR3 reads TGTGCCAGTAGTCAACTCAGCCCCCACGAGCAGTACTTC. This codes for CASSQLSPHEQYF. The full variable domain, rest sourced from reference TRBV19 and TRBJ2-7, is DGGITQSPKYLFRKEGQNVTLSCEQNLNHDAMYWYRQDPGQGLRLIYYSQIVNDFQKGDIAEGYSVSREKKESFPLTVTSAQKNPTAFYLCASSQLSPHEQYFGPGTRLTVT.

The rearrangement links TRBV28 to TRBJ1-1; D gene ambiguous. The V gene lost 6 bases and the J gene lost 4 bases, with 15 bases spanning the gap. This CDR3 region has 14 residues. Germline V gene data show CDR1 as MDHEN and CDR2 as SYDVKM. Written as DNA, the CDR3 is TGTGCCAGCAGCAGAGAGGTGGGGTTCACTGAAGCTTTCTTT. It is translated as CASSREVGFTEAFF.